This paragraph covers one T cell receptor beta chain sequence. This clone was seen a few times. Its antigen is still unknown. No base quality information exists; no much larger clone differs at one position. The cohort comprised 550 to 700 healthy bone marrow donors. At the time of sampling, all cohort members were nominally healthy, though unrecorded immune exposures were likely present. The donor was CMV seronegative and was included in the group of approximately 350 seronegative cohort members. Each donor provided a peripheral blood sample, and peripheral blood mononuclear cells were used for TCR beta sequencing. The Qiagen DNeasy Blood Extraction Kit was used to extract genomic DNA from the blood cell samples. This sample was taken from a study of cytomegalovirus exposure and HLA in healthy donors (dated by TCRdb to about 2017). Background for the entire study: According to an earlier analysis of a few hundred of the donors, about 179 million T cells yielded 100 million or so unique TCR beta sequences and more than 250 Gb of sequence data. An early release that covered about 600 HLA-typed donors contained around 300 gigabases of sequencing data and tens of millions of unique TCR sequences. Of the 300 to 500 genotyped donors, more than 75% were placed in the genetic ancestry cluster associated with self-reported Caucasian donors. The aim of the study was to test whether cataloging public T cell receptors could identify signatures of past pathogen exposure. The study used immunosequencing to profile the T cell repertoires of 600 to 850 subjects and linked those repertoires to cytomegalovirus serostatus. A separate validation cohort of roughly 110 different subjects was used in addition to the approximately 700-subject first cohort. High-throughput TCR immunosequencing, statistical association of individual TCRs with disease status, and machine learning were combined to predict cytomegalovirus infection status. In a later analysis, previously published TCR beta repertoires from more than 500 donors were re-analyzed and high-resolution HLA genotyping was added so that TCR occurrence patterns could be studied. Rather than using new phenotypic data, the later analysis identified candidate immune exposures from TCR beta sequences and from how often those sequences occurred across donors. An earlier analysis of more than 450 of the donors used high-throughput TCR beta sequencing to judge whether each TCR beta V gene segment behaved as functional or pseudogenic. Donor age, sex, ethnicity and CMV serostatus were collected together with the repertoire data. A later genetic analysis used genome-wide SNP genotypes for about 65% of the 666 donors, treating that subset as a discovery cohort. Every repertoire in the discovery cohort had been generated on one and the same sequencing platform. Both class I and class II loci were covered by HLA typing, at four-digit resolution. Typing coverage differed by locus: A, B, C, DRB1 and DQB1 were typed in roughly 629-640 donors, DQA1 in roughly 510, DPA1 in around 600, and DPB1 in 472. Roughly five DR-DQ haplotypes were treated as single units for association and clustering because of strong linkage in the cohort. Across 300 to 400 genotyped donors of the cohort, an average of about 240,000 unique TCR beta nucleotide sequences per donor were sequenced, and about a sixth of those sequences were non-productive.

On the study overall, not on this receptor specifically: According to a later analysis, TCR association rates differed among HLA loci, with DRB1 alleles showing the most associated TCRs and HLA-C alleles showing the fewest. An earlier analysis of some 590 of the donors showed that most TCR beta V segments appeared in productive rearrangements either about 87% or about 30% of the time, which broadly matched IMGT annotations. Correlated functional status among segregating V segments might be attributable to linkage disequilibrium, but an unknown experimental factor could not be ruled out. The only immune exposure information available for the cohort was CMV serostatus. Compared with the approximately 720-donor mean, donors in an Asian-associated ancestry cluster had fewer N-insertions in productive TCRs, according to a later genetic analysis. Some IMGT-functional V segments, including TRBV6-2 and TRBV6-3, could not be told apart with the 87-base-pair reads, so those segments were excluded. Most TCR sequences were observed very rarely across donors, whereas some public TCRs were present in many individuals. V-gene and J-gene trimming of TCR beta chains was associated with a missense DCLRE1C variant in a later genetic analysis, and the association was replicated in an independent cohort. The classifier was reported to diagnose cytomegalovirus status with high specificity and sensitivity in both the original and validation cohorts. Presence/absence analyses assumed roughly uniform sequencing depth across donors, an assumption that may not hold. Compared with equally common non-associated chains, HLA-associated TCR beta chains in a later analysis were more clonally expanded and had lower generation probabilities. A group of highly shared sequence variants was considered likely to be a technical artifact of the sequencing pipeline. A few of the identified cytomegalovirus-associated TCR beta chains were confirmed in vitro to be specific for cytomegalovirus antigens. According to a later analysis, parvovirus B19, influenza, CMV and Epstein-Barr virus appeared linked to several top co-occurrence clusters. At a false discovery rate of 0.05, a later analysis linked fewer than 20,000 TCR beta sequences to specific HLA alleles. Because HLA typing was unavailable for some donors at each locus, only the typed subset was used in association tests. A further reported finding was that TCR beta sequences accurately predicted the HLA-A and HLA-B alleles for most subjects in the first cohort. When HLA alleles, especially DR and DQ, strongly co-occurred, attributing TCR associations to individual alleles was difficult. Because counts were too low, some 16 rarely observed V segments, including chromosome 9 orphons, were excluded from the earlier analysis of 587 of the donors. A total of 164 TCR beta chains were listed by the study as associated with cytomegalovirus. In a later analysis, most CMV-associated TCR beta chains were found to appear HLA-restricted, with HLA associations seemingly driven largely by CMV exposure. It was suggested by the authors that the approach could potentially be generalized to other disease states and immunological phenotypes. In this cohort, only TCR beta chains were sequenced, and detectable features were limited by the absence of alpha or paired-chain data.

The library came from the immunoSEQ multiplex PCR assay. For the multiplex PCR, a mixture combining 60 forward primers for TCR Vbeta segments and 13 reverse primers for TCR Jbeta segments was used. Amplification of the CDR3 region of rearranged TCR beta genes was performed with a multiplex PCR assay on genomic DNA. Amplified TCR beta libraries were sequenced as 87-base-pair reads on the Illumina HiSeq System. The authors' analysis ran thus. A later analysis tallied around 87 million unique TCR beta chains across the 600 to 700 repertoires, and approximately 11 million of those chains were shared by two or more donors. Raw reads were error-corrected and collapsed into unique sequences with a nearest-neighbor algorithm that merged closely related sequences to remove PCR and sequencing errors. Alignment of CDR3 sequences to IMGT reference sequences was used to assign V, D and J gene segments. For a sequence to be retained, a match of at least six nucleotides was required to both a V gene segment and a J gene segment. A rearrangement counted as productive if the CDR3 had no stop codons and remained in frame with V and J, and every other rearrangement counted as non-productive. Following IMGT convention, CDR3 was defined as the stretch from the second conserved V-encoded cysteine to the conserved J-encoded phenylalanine. Sequences without an unambiguous match to a single V gene segment were excluded from the earlier analysis of approximately 600 of the donors. In an earlier analysis of around 600 of the donors, V segments were called functional above 56.7% productive rearrangements and were called segregating when the between-donor standard deviation exceeded 5%. To diagnose cytomegalovirus status from the catalog of TCR beta chain sequences, a statistical classification framework was built. V and J gene assignment, in a later analysis, came from comparing TCR nucleotide sequences with IMGT/GENE-DB human TR gene sequences. The TCRdist pipeline was used in a later analysis to assign CDR3 sequences and most-parsimonious VDJ recombination scenarios. In a later analysis, each TCR beta chain was defined by its CDR3 amino acid sequence together with its V-gene family, and reads lacking a unique V-gene family were excluded. To address suspected cross-contamination and a sequencing artifact, a later analysis removed 550 to 750 highly shared, low-generation-probability nucleotide sequences. In a later analysis, a clonal expansion index for each public chain was calculated from normalized within-repertoire ranks of inferred template counts. A later analysis computed generation probabilities with a VDJ recombination model fitted to out-of-frame rearrangements, and checked the results against IGoR. In a later analysis, hypergeometric tests were used to score TCR-TCR, TCR-HLA and TCR-CMV co-occurrence, with a repertoire-size bias correction applied to TCR pairs. To estimate false discovery rates, a later analysis permuted the HLA or CMV assignments 20 times. In a later analysis, co-occurring TCRs were grouped using DBSCAN, and TCRdist sequence similarity was added for clustering within HLA-allele-positive subsets. Co-occurrence clustering excluded repertoires with fewer than 30,000 or more than 120,000 public chains, plus five with anomalous nucleotide sharing. TCRdb carries this immuneACCESS record with in-frame sequences only. Its versions omit some clonotypes, under half of them owing to an unresolved V gene in the studies checked, with the rest unexplained. That table gives V, J and clone size, and the DNA gave D and trimming. The table for this sample lists 94,000 or so clones; 60% to 80% of them were counted only once. The top ten clones comprise approximately 9% of the sample.

Counted from cysteine to phenylalanine, this CDR3 has 14 amino acids. Only CDR3 DNA is held: 42 bases, read in frame from base 1. V gives up 0 bases and J gives up 6 bases, and the segment between their germline ends measures 12 bases. The germline V gene gives CDR1 as SGHRS and CDR2 as YFSETQ. This clonotype was obtained from a man aged 55 to 69 in good health and CMV-seronegative. Here the chain combines TRBV5-1 and TRBJ1-2; confidence is insufficient to name the D gene. Sequencing was carried out using PBMCs. The CDR3 protein is CASSLEREADGYTF. The sequenced DNA: TGCGCCAGCAGCTTGGAAAGGGAGGCGGATGGCTACACCTTC.